This is a list of T cell receptor beta chains from one sample in a study of cytomegalovirus exposure and HLA in healthy donors. This table comes from immunoSEQ multiplex PCR, and its TCRdb copy is limited to in-frame clones, with some not included. Of about 140,000 clones listed, around 84% were seen once; the top ten hold about 2.4%. The sequencing sample was made of PBMCs. The source is a man aged 50 or older in good health and CMV-seronegative. The CDR3 runs from the conserved cysteine through the conserved F or W. The D gene is left open where the match is weak. Expanded clones are given a class, and other clones once, few, many or no size at all.

J gene | D gene | clone size | V gene | CDR3 DNA | CDR3 protein
TRBJ1-4 | - | - | TRBV28 | TGTGCCAGCAGTTCGGCAGGGTTCGATGAAAAACTGTTTTTT | CASSSAGFDEKLFF
TRBJ2-2 | TRBD1 | - | TRBV5-1 | TGCGCCAGCAGCTTGAAGAACCCGGACAGGGGCGAACCGAACACCGGGGAGCTGTTTTTT | CASSLKNPDRGEPNTGELFF
TRBJ2-5 | - | - | TRBV5-1 | TGCGCCAGCAGCTTGAAAGGGGCTTCAGAGACCCAGTACTTC | CASSLKGASETQYF
TRBJ2-1 | - | - | TRBV5-4 | TGTGCCAGCAGCCAGGGACTGAGCTCCTACAATGAGCAGTTCTTC | CASSQGLSSYNEQFF
TRBJ2-2 | TRBD2 | - | TRBV4-2 | TGTGCCAGCAGCCAAGAACTAGCGGTCTACACCGGGGAGCTGTTTTTT | CASSQELAVYTGELFF
TRBJ2-3 | TRBD1 | - | TRBV12-5 | TGTGCTAGTGGTTTCGGACCGGGACAGGGCACAGATACGCAGTATTTT | CASGFGPGQGTDTQYF
TRBJ1-4 | TRBD1 | - | TRBV11-2 | TGTGCCAGCAGCCTCGGACAGGGGGCCCCTAGCGAAAAACTGTTTTTT | CASSLGQGAPSEKLFF
TRBJ2-4 | - | - | TRBV6-6 | TGTGCCAGCAGTTGGGACAGTACTAGCCAAAACATTCAGTACTTC | CASSWDSTSQNIQYF
TRBJ2-1 | TRBD2 | - | TRBV20-1 | TGCAGTGCTGAGATAGCGGGAGGGATGTTCTTC | CSAEIAGGMFF
TRBJ2-2 | - | - | TRBV6-1 | TGTGCCAGCAGTGATGGACAGTCAAAACCCGGGGAGCTGTTTTTT | CASSDGQSKPGELFF
TRBJ1-6 | - | - | TRBV28 | TGTGCCAGCAGTTTCCGGGATCGGAATTCACCCCTCCACTTT | CASSFRDRNSPLHF
TRBJ1-6 | TRBD1 | - | TRBV27 | TGTGCCAGCAGTCTCCTTCTGGACAGGGTAGATTCACCCCTCCACTTT | CASSLLLDRVDSPLHF
TRBJ2-5 | TRBD1 | few | TRBV5-1 | TGCGCCAGCAGCGCGGGACAGGTAAATGTGGAGACCCAGTACTTC | CASSAGQVNVETQYF
TRBJ2-7 | - | - | TRBV6-5 | TGTGCCAGCAGTCCAGGGGACGCCTCCTACGAGCAGTACTTC | CASSPGDASYEQYF
TRBJ2-3 | TRBD2 | - | TRBV11-2 | TGTGCCAGCAGCCCCCTAGGGAGCGGGGGGTCAAATACGCAGTATTTT | CASSPLGSGGSNTQYF
TRBJ1-5 | TRBD1 | - | TRBV4-1 | TGCGCCAGCAGCCAAGTCCAAGACAGGGGCAATCAGCCCCAGCATTTT | CASSQVQDRGNQPQHF
TRBJ1-5 | TRBD1 | - | TRBV7-6 | TGTGCCAGCAGCTCATCCGGGGACAGAGATCAGCCCCAGCATTTT | CASSSSGDRDQPQHF
TRBJ2-5 | - | - | TRBV29-1 | TGCAGCGTGGACAGAGAAGAGACCCAGTACTTC | CSVDREETQYF
TRBJ2-2 | TRBD2 | - | TRBV7-9 | TGTGCCAGCAGCTCTCTTGGGAGGGCAGGGAGGATTTCCGGGGAGCTGTTTTTT | CASSSLGRAGRISGELFF
TRBJ2-7 | TRBD1 | - | TRBV6-1 | TGTGCCAGCAAAGATCCGGGACAGAGAGGCTACGAGCAGTACTTC | CASKDPGQRGYEQYF
TRBJ1-2 | TRBD1 | once | TRBV13 | TGTGCCAGCAGCGACACCGGGACAGGGGTTGACTATGGCTACACCTTC | CASSDTGTGVDYGYTF
TRBJ2-4 | TRBD1 | - | TRBV19 | TGTGCCAGTGCCACAGGGGGGAACAAAAACATTCAGTACTTC | CASATGGNKNIQYF
TRBJ1-5 | - | - | TRBV25-1 | TGTGCCAGCAGTGTTGTTTACGAAGAGATCACCAATCAGCCCCAGCATTTT | CASSVVYEEITNQPQHF
TRBJ2-3 | - | - | TRBV19 | TGTGCCAGTAGTATGGGACAACAGAACGGGGTAGATACGCAGTATTTT | CASSMGQQNGVDTQYF
TRBJ2-5 | TRBD2 | few | TRBV5-1 | TGCGCCAGTAAAAGACTAGCGGGAGCCGAAGAGACCCAGTACTTC | CASKRLAGAEETQYF
TRBJ1-1 | TRBD1 | - | TRBV7-9 | TGTGCCAGCAGCCGACAGGGGGAGAACACTGAAGCTTTCTTT | CASSRQGENTEAFF
TRBJ1-2 | - | - | TRBV6-6 | TGTGCCAGCAGCACGGGAGGGGGAACTAACTATGGCTACACCTTC | CASSTGGGTNYGYTF
TRBJ2-7 | TRBD2 | - | TRBV5-4 | TGTGCCAGCAGCTCCGGGACTAGCGGGAACTACGAGCAGTACTTC | CASSSGTSGNYEQYF
TRBJ2-3 | TRBD1 | - | TRBV5-4 | TGTGCCAGCAGCGTAGCCGGGACAGGGGGCACAGATACGCAGTATTTT | CASSVAGTGGTDTQYF
TRBJ1-5 | TRBD1 | - | TRBV15 | TGTGCCACCAGCCTAGGGACAGTGCCTGCTCAGCCCCAGCATTTT | CATSLGTVPAQPQHF
TRBJ2-1 | - | few | TRBV29-1 | TGCAGCGTTGGGTGGGCGGGATTAGACAATGAGCAGTTCTTC | CSVGWAGLDNEQFF
TRBJ1-1 | - | - | TRBV18 | TGTGCCAGCTCAGCTACAGTGAACACTGAAGCTTTCTTT | CASSATVNTEAFF
TRBJ2-7 | TRBD1 | - | TRBV5-4 | TGTGCCAGCAGCAGGGGACAGGGGGGAGACGAGCAGTACTTC | CASSRGQGGDEQYF
TRBJ2-1 | TRBD1 | once | TRBV5-1 | TGCGCCAGCAGCGAGGGACAGAGCTCCTACAATGAGCAATTCTTC | CASSEGQSSYNEQFF
TRBJ2-3 | TRBD2 | few | TRBV2 | TGTGCCAGCAGCTTCAGACTAGCGGGGTTAAGCACAGATACGCAGTATTTT | CASSFRLAGLSTDTQYF
TRBJ1-3 | - | - | TRBV2 | TGTGCCAGCAGTGAAGGGTTCGCTACCATCTCTGGAAACACCATATATTTT | CASSEGFATISGNTIYF
TRBJ1-4 | - | - | TRBV5-8 | TGTGCCAGCAGCTCGCAGGGTGCAACTAATGAAAAACTGTTTTTT | CASSSQGATNEKLFF
TRBJ1-2 | TRBD1 | - | TRBV6-5 | TGTGCCAGCAGTGGGGCGGGACAGCAAGACTATGGCTACACCTTC | CASSGAGQQDYGYTF
TRBJ1-2 | - | - | TRBV30 | TGTGCCTGGAGTGTCGCAACAGGCCGGAGTAACTATGGCTACACCTTC | CAWSVATGRSNYGYTF
TRBJ2-3 | - | - | TRBV19 | TGTGCCAGTAGTTCGCGGAGAGCAGATACGCAGTATTTT | CASSSRRADTQYF
TRBJ1-6 | TRBD1 | - | TRBV30 | TGTGCCTGGAGTGCCTCGACAGGGTACAATTCACCCCTCCACTTT | CAWSASTGYNSPLHF
TRBJ1-2 | - | - | TRBV6-5 | TGTGCCAGCAGTTATGGCCCGATCTATGGCTACACCTTC | CASSYGPIYGYTF
TRBJ1-5 | TRBD1 | - | TRBV19 | TGTGCCAGTAGTACGGGGGTGGGACAGGGGGGCAATCAGCCCCAGCATTTT | CASSTGVGQGGNQPQHF
TRBJ1-3 | - | few | TRBV11-2 | TGTGCCAGCAGCTTATTTAGGGGGTACACCATATATTTT | CASSLFRGYTIYF
TRBJ2-3 | - | - | TRBV5-4 | TGTGCCAGCAGCTTGGGCGCAGATACGCAGTATTTT | CASSLGADTQYF
TRBJ1-3 | - | - | TRBV18 | TGTGCCAGCTCACCGAGCCAGGGAAAGGGAAACACCATATATTTT | CASSPSQGKGNTIYF
TRBJ1-5 | - | few | TRBV7-2 | TGTGCCATCGGGACACCGAATCAGCCCCAGCATTTT | CAIGTPNQPQHF
TRBJ2-1 | TRBD2 | - | TRBV2 | TGTGCCAGCAGTGAAAGGCTAGCGGGGGTAAATGAGCAGTTCTTC | CASSERLAGVNEQFF
TRBJ1-2 | - | - | TRBV18 | TGTGCCAGCTCAAGACCAATGGAGGGCTACACCTTC | CASSRPMEGYTF
TRBJ2-1 | - | - | TRBV6-5 | TGTGCCAGCAGGGCGGACTCCAGACTTCAGTTCTTC | CASRADSRLQFF
TRBJ1-5 | - | - | TRBV7-8 | TGTGCCAGCAGCCTCCGGGACACGGATCAGCCCCAGCATTTT | CASSLRDTDQPQHF
TRBJ2-3 | - | - | TRBV6-6 | TGTGCCAGCTTGGGGGGAACTATAGCAGATACGCAGTATTTT | CASLGGTIADTQYF
TRBJ1-1 | - | - | TRBV11-2 | TGTGCCAGCAGCTTAAAGGGGGAGGGGACTGAAGCTTTCTTT | CASSLKGEGTEAFF
TRBJ1-1 | TRBD1 | - | TRBV30 | TGTGCCTGGAGGGTTCCGGACAGGGTCGCTGAAGCTTTCTTT | CAWRVPDRVAEAFF